This is a list of T cell receptor beta chains from one sample in a study of PD-1 blockade in classical Hodgkin lymphoma. Sequenced by immunoSEQ multiplex PCR; TCRdb stores in-frame clones only, minus some. Counted here are approximately 61,000 clones, 87% occurring once; the ten biggest clones make up approximately 8.4%. This sample comprised peripheral blood mononuclear cells (PBMCs), obtained before the fourth cycle of nivolumab. These receptors were taken from a human donor with classical Hodgkin lymphoma. CDR3s include the opening cysteine and the closing phenylalanine or tryptophan. Fields, in order: V gene, CDR3 protein.

TRBV5-1 CASSLGHRVNTEAFF
TRBV7-9 CASSLEMTVVYGYTF
TRBV9 CASSPLAGANTQYF
TRBV2 CASSDERSNQPQHF
TRBV5-1 CASSLSGGAVGETQYF
TRBV7-9 CASSSTSGGATDTQYF
TRBV5-1 CASSLTGSTEAFF
TRBV5-1 CASSLGAGSPLHF
TRBV28 CASTVAGGQETQYF
TRBV7-8 CASSLDRLAPPFF
TRBV4-1 CASSPISNTGELFF
TRBV5-8 CASSRGRVNEKLFF
TRBV5-1 CASSFRTTPDSEQFF
TRBV7-8 CASSQTSGGNYQETQYF
TRBV27 CASRAGRRGTGELFF
TRBV5-4 CASSLGGLGSYNSPLHF
TRBV7-2 CASSLVQGAHEQYF
TRBV6-5 CASRPDRINQPQHF
TRBV7-9 CASSLGVGQPQHF
TRBV5-1 CASSYGRMNYEQYF
TRBV5-1 CASSSASTDTQYF
TRBV5-1 CASSLALDPNEKLFF
TRBV2 CASSAAWDPGLAGGLSGEQYF
TRBV5-5 CASSLRTFAFF
TRBV5-1 CASSNTGAGANVLTF
TRBV4-1 CASSQGNRVYEQYF
TRBV5-1 CASRVVTNTGELFF
TRBV6-1 CASRTRGGGTEAFF
TRBV6-6 CASTTGRGDNSPLHF